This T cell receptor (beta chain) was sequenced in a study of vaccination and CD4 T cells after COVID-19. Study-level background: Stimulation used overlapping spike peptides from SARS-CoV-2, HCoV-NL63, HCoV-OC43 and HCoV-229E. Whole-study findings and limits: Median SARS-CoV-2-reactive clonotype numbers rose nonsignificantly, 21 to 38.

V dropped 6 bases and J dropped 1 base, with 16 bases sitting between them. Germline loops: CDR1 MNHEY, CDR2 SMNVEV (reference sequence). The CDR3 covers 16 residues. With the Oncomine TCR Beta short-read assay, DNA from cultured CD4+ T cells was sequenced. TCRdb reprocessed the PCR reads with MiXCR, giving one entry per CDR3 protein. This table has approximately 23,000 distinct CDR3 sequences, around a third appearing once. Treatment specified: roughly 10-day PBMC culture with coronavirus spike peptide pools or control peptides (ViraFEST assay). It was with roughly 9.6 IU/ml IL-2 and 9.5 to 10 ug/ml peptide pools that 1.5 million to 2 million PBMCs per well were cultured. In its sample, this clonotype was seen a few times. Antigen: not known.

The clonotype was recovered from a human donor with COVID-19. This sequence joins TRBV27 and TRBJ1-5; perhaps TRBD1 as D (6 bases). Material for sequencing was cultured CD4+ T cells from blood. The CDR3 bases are TGTGCCAGCAGCCCAAGAGACAGGAGCAGCAATCAGCCCCAGCATTTT. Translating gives CASSPRDRSSNQPQHF.